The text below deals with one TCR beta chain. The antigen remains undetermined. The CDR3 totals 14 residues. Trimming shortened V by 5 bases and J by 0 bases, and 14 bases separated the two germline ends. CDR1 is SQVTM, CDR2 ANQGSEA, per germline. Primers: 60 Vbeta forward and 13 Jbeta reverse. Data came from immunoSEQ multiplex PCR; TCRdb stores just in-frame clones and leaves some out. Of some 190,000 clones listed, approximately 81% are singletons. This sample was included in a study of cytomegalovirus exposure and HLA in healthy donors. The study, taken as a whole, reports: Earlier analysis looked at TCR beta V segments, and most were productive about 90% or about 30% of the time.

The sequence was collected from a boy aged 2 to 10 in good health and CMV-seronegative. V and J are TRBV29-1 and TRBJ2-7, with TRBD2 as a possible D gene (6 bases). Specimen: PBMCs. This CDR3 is CSVLGLSPSYEQYF. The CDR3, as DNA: TGCAGCGTTCTCGGACTATCGCCCTCCTACGAGCAGTACTTC.